Listed below are T cell receptor beta chains from one sample, sequenced in a study of regulatory T cells in long-lasting Graves disease. One entry per CDR3 protein, called by TCRdb with MiXCR from the multiplex PCR reads. The sample has a few hundred thousand distinct CDR3 sequences, around 20% seen once; the top ten hold 14%. Sequencing was performed on peripheral blood mononuclear cells (PBMCs), taken when the disease was refractory, from a patient treated with antithyroid drugs. These receptors all stem from a female donor with Graves disease. The conserved cysteine and the conserved F or W are not part of the CDR3 here.

V	CDR3
TRBV27	ASSLGTDGNEQY
TRBV28	ASRHGTSGSYEQY
TRBV28	ATTVHMNTEAF
TRBV28	ASSFLGHRTQETQY
TRBV29-1	SVSEIYTEAF
TRBV12-3/TRBV12-4	ASRGQGAMGYT
TRBV29-1	SGAGLASETQY
TRBV5-1	ASSKGQENIQY
TRBV12-3/TRBV12-4	ASSSDQASYEQY
TRBV5-4	ASSLEGWDTEAF
TRBV6-4	ASSGLVKVDEQF
TRBV12-3/TRBV12-4	ASSPTGAPQPQH
TRBV11-2	ASSLTVATNEKLF
TRBV6-1	ASTLPPGLVTGELF
TRBV20-1	SAGQNTEAF
TRBV5-6	ASSHQTHNEKLF
TRBV27	ATRQGPSTDTQY
TRBV9	ASSVGAGTYEQY
TRBV27	ASSFSLARFADTQY
TRBV3-1	ASSQVRDRAYEQY
TRBV6-1	ASTEGDTG
TRBV28	ASKEGGYTGELF
TRBV13	ASSPGQRYEQH
TRBV2	ASSGDRAGQETQY
TRBV5-1	ASSLRQDMTGELF
TRBV28	ASSYGGYEQY
TRBV12-3/TRBV12-4	ASSLFKGAGELF
TRBV14	ASSQGYETGYQETQY
TRBV27	ASSKQIPQIGELF
TRBV28	ASSFVGTGKNGYT
TRBV2	ASSAGVDTEAF
TRBV5-1	ASSFQGSGANVLT
TRBV20-1	SARDGNGADYGYT
TRBV28	ASTSGGSFDTQY
TRBV7-6	ASSLGTHSGNTIY
TRBV20-1	SARMVRLANTGELF
TRBV11-2	ASSFALAGTGELF
TRBV5-5	ASPPGAGGLCHEQY
TRBV10-3	AISGGWAPGEQY
TRBV30	AWSVLAGGMETQY
TRBV28	ASNHRGYEQY
TRBV12-3/TRBV12-4	ASSTEWTTNQPQH
TRBV27	ASSLKGGKETQY
TRBV19	ASSINGQGLQPQH
TRBV19	ASRKLAGGPDEQF
TRBV28	ASSGSGSTGRTGEQF
TRBV20-1	SARDATLQETQY
TRBV7-8	ASSPKGLAGYNEQF
TRBV4-1	TSSHRGAPGFEAF
TRBV10-3	AISVTSGTDTQY
TRBV27	ASRMGGGVGELF
TRBV30	AWSHGDYTYEQY
TRBV3-1	ASSQTHSAQGEAF
TRBV15	ATSRDQGQGYQPQH
TRBV4-1	ASSQVAVMPNSNQPQH
TRBV6-1	ASSTPRLYEQY
TRBV20-1	SARDLSGRGGLDEQY
TRBV19	ASSGTGGKDTQY
TRBV28	ANADRSAYEQY